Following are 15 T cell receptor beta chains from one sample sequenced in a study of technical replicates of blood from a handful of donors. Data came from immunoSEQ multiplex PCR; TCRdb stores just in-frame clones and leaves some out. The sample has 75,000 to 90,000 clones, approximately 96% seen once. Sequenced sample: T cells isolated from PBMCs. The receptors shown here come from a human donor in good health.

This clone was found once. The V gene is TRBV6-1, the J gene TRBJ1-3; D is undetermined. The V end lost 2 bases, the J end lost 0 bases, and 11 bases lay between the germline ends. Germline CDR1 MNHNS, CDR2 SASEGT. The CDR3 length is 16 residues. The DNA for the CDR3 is TGTGCCAGCAGTGAATTGAGGACTAGCTCTGGAAACACCATATATTTT. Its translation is CASSELRTSSGNTIYF.

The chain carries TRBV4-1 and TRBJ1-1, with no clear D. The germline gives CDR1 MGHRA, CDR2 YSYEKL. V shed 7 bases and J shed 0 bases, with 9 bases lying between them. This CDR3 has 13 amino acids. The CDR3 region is CASTPHVNTEAFF. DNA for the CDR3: TGCGCCAGCACGCCACACGTGAACACTGAAGCTTTCTTT.

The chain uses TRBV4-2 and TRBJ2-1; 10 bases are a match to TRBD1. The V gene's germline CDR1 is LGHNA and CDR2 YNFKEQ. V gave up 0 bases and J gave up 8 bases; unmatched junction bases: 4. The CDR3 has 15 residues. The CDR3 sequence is CASSQEGTGVHEQFF. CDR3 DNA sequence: TGTGCCAGCAGCCAAGAAGGGACAGGGGTTCATGAGCAGTTCTTC.

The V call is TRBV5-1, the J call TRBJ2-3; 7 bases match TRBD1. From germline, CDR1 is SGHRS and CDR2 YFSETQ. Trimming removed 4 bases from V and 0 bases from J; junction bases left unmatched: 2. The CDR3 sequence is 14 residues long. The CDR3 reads CASSPRGSTDTQYF. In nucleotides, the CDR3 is TGCGCCAGCAGCCCCAGGGGGAGCACAGATACGCAGTATTTT.

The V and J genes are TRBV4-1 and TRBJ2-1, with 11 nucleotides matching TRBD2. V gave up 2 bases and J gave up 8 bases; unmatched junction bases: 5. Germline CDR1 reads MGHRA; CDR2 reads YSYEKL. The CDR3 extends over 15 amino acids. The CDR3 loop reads CASSQTSGSGDEQFF. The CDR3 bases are TGCGCCAGCAGCCAAACTAGCGGGAGTGGGGATGAGCAGTTCTTC.

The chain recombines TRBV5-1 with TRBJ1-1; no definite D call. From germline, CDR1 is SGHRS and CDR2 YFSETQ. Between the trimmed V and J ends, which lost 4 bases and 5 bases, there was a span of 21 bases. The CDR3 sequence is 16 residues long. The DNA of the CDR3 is TGCGCCAGCAGCCCGTGGACTGATGCAGGTAGGACTGAAGCTTTCTTT. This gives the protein CASSPWTDAGRTEAFF.

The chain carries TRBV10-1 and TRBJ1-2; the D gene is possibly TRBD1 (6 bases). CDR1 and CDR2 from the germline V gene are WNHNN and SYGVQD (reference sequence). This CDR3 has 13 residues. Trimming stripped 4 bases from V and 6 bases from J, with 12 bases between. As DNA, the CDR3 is TGCGCCAGCAGTGCGAACAGGGCGGATGGCTACACCTTC. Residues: CASSANRADGYTF.

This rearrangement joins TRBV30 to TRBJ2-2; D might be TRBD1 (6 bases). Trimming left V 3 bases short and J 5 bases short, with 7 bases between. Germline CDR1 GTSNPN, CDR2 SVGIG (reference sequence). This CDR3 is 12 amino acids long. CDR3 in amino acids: CAWRTGTGELFF. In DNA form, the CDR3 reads TGTGCCTGGAGGACAGGTACCGGGGAGCTGTTTTTT.

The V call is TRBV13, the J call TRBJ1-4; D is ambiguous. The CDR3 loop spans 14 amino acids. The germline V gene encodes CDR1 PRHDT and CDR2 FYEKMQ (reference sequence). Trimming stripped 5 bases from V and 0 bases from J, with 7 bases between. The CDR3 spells CASSPGATNEKLFF. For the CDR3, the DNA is TGTGCCAGCAGCCCCGGGGCAACTAATGAAAAACTGTTTTTT.

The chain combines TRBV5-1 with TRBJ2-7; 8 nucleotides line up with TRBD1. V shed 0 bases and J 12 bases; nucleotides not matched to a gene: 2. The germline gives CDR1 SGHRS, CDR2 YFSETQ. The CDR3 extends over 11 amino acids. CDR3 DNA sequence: TGCGCCAGCAGCTTGGGACAGGGGCTGTACTTC. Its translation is CASSLGQGLYF.

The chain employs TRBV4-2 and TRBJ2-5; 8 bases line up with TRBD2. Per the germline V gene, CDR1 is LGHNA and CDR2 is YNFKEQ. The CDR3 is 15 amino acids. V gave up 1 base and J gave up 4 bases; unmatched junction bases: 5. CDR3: CASSQGSGGLETQYF. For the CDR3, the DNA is TGTGCCAGCAGCCAAGGATCGGGGGGGCTAGAGACCCAGTACTTC.

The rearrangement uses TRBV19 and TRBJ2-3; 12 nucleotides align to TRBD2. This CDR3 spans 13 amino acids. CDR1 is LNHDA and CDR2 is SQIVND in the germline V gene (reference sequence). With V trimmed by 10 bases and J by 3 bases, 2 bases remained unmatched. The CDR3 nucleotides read TGTGCCACAGGACTAGCGGGAACAGATACGCAGTATTTT. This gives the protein CATGLAGTDTQYF.

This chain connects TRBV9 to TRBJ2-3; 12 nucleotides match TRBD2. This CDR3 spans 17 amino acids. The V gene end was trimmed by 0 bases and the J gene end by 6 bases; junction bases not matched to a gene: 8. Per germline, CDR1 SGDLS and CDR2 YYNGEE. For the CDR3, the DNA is TGTGCCAGCAGCGTAGAATCACTAGCGGGGGGATGGGATACGCAGTATTTT. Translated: CASSVESLAGGWDTQYF.

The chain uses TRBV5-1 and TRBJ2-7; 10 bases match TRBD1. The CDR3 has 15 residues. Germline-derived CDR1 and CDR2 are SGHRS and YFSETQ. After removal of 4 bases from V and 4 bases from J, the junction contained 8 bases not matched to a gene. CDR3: CASSVTGTGDYEQYF. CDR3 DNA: TGCGCCAGCAGCGTAACCGGGACAGGGGATTACGAGCAGTACTTC.

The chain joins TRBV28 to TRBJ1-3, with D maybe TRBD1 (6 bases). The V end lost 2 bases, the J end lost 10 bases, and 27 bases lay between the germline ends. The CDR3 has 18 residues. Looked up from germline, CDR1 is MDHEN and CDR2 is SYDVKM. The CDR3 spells CASSLVWQLGAEQGTIYF. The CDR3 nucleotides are TGTGCCAGCAGTTTAGTTTGGCAGTTGGGGGCCGAACAAGGTACCATATATTTT. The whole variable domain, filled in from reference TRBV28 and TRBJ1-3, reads DVKVTQSSRYLVKRTGEKVFLECVQDMDHENMFWYRQDPGLGLRLIYFSYDVKMKEKGDIPEGYSVSREKKERFSLILESASTNQTSMYLCASSLVWQLGAEQGTIYFGEGSWLTVV.